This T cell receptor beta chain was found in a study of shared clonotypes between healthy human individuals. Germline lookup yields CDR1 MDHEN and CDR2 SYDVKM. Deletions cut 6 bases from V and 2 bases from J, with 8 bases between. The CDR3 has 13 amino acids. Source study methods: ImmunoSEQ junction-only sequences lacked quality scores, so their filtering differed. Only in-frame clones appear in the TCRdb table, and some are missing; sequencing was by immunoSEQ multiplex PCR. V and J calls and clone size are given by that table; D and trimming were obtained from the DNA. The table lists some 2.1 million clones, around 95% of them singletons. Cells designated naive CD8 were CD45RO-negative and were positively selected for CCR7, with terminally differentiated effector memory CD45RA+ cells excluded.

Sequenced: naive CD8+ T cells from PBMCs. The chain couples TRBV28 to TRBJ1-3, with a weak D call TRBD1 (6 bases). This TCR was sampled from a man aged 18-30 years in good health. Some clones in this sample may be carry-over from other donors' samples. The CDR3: CASRQGPGNTIYF. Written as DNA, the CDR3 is TGTGCCAGCAGGCAGGGGCCTGGAAACACCATATATTTT.